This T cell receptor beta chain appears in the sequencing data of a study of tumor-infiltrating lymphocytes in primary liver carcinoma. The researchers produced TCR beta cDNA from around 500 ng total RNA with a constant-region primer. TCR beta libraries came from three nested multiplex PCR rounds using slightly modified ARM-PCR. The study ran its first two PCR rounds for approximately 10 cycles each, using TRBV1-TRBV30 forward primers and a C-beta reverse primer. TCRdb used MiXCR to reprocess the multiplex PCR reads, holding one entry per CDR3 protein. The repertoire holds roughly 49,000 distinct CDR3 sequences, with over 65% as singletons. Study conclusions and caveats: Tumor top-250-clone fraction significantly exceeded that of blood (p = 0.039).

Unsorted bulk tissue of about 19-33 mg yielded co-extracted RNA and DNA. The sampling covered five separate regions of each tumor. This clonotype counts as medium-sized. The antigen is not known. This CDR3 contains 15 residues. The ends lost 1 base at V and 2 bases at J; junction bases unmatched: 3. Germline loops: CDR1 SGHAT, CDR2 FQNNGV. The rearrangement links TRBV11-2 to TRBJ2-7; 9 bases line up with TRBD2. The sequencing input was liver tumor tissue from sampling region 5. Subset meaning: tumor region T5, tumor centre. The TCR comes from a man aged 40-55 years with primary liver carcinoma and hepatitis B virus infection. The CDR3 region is CASSLVAGETYEQYF. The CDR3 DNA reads TGTGCCAGCAGCTTAGTAGCGGGAGAAACCTACGAGCAGTACTTC.